These 18 T cell receptor beta chains were all obtained from the same sample, sequenced in a study of T cell changes during pregnancy in multiple sclerosis. Here immunoSEQ multiplex PCR was the method, and the copy in TCRdb shows in-frame clones only, minus some. The sample lists some 130,000 clones, less than 97% occurring once. This specimen consisted of peripheral blood, obtained after pregnancy. The receptor set was obtained from a female donor with multiple sclerosis, enrolled in a pregnancy study.

The V and J genes are TRBV27 and TRBJ2-7, with 10 bases matching TRBD1. This CDR3 is built from 16 residues. Per germline, CDR1 MNHEY and CDR2 SMNVEV (reference sequence). Germline trimming cut 6 bases from V and 2 bases from J; bases unmatched to any gene: 10. CDR3 sequence (DNA): TGTGCCAGCAGACCCCCTCCCGGGACAGGGGCCTACGAGCAGTACTTC. Its translation is CASRPPPGTGAYEQYF.

V usage is TRBV18 and J usage is TRBJ2-1; 9 positions match TRBD2. The CDR3 length is 15 residues. V lost 1 base, J lost 10 bases, and 8 bases stayed unmatched. The germline V gene encodes CDR1 KGHSH and CDR2 LQKENI. The CDR3 DNA reads TGTGCCAGCTCACCACAGGTTAGCGGGAGCTCGGAGCAGTTCTTC. This sequence encodes CASSPQVSGSSEQFF.

The chain couples TRBV2 to TRBJ1-3; no firm D call. The CDR3 contains 12 residues. With 10 bases removed from V and 0 bases from J, the gap between germline ends came to 7 bases. CDR1 and CDR2 from the germline V gene are SNHLY and FYNNEI. The CDR3 loop is CAIPVSGNTIYF. In DNA form, the CDR3 reads TGTGCCATACCAGTCTCTGGAAACACCATATATTTT.

The rearrangement links TRBV9 to TRBJ2-1; no reliable D call. The CDR3 runs to 16 residues. Per germline, CDR1 SGDLS and CDR2 YYNGEE. The germline V and J ends were trimmed by 0 bases and 1 base, with 11 bases remaining between them. CDR3 region: CASSVEVYGSYNEQFF. In DNA form, the CDR3 reads TGTGCCAGCAGCGTAGAAGTGTACGGGTCCTACAATGAGCAGTTCTTC.

The chain couples TRBV20-1 to TRBJ2-7; D might be TRBD2 (6 bases). The length of the CDR3 is 11 residues. V was trimmed by 5 bases and J by 9 bases, leaving 14 bases between them. Looked up from germline, CDR1 is DFQATT and CDR2 is SNEGSKA (reference sequence). The CDR3 DNA reads TGCAGTGCTGGGCCGTCCGGGGGGCAGTACTTC. Translated, it gives CSAGPSGGQYF.

The chain joins TRBV7-2 to TRBJ2-7; 8 positions agree with TRBD1. The CDR3 is 14 amino acids. The junction had 3 bases not matched to a gene; V was cut back by 1 base and J by 4 bases. Germline CDR1 SGHTA, CDR2 FQGNSA. CDR3 sequence (DNA): TGTGCCAGCAGCTTAGGGACAGGGAAATACGAGCAGTACTTC. This translates into CASSLGTGKYEQYF.

V is TRBV15 and J is TRBJ2-2; D is possibly TRBD1 (6 bases). Germline CDR1 and CDR2: LNHNV and YYDKDF (reference sequence). The CDR3 runs 12 residues. With 8 bases removed from V and 6 bases from J, the gap between germline ends came to 10 bases. CDR3 sequence: CATGDTPGELFF. In DNA form, the CDR3 reads TGTGCCACCGGGGACACCCCCGGGGAGCTGTTTTTT. The whole variable domain, remainder taken from reference TRBV15 and TRBJ2-2, is DAMVIQNPRYQVTQFGKPVTLSCSQTLNHNVMYWYQQKSSQAPKLLFHYYDKDFNNEADTPDNFQSRRPNTSFCFLDIRSPGLGDTAMYLCATGDTPGELFFGEGSRLTVL.

This chain connects TRBV30 to TRBJ1-1; no clear D gene. CDR3 length: 13 amino acids. CDR1 is GTSNPN, CDR2 SVGIG, per germline (reference sequence). With 0 bases removed from V and 4 bases from J, the gap between germline ends came to 9 bases. In DNA form, the CDR3 reads TGTGCCTGGAGTGTATTCGCGGGCACTGAAGCTTTCTTT. Protein product: CAWSVFAGTEAFF.

This chain joins TRBV5-1 and TRBJ2-2; 15 positions match TRBD2. The trim removed 4 bases at V and 4 bases at J, leaving 11 bases unmatched. From germline, CDR1 is SGHRS and CDR2 YFSETQ. CDR3 length equals 19 residues. The CDR3 DNA reads as TGCGCCAGCAGCCCAGGGACTAGCGGGAGGATTCGGGGCACCGGGGAGCTGTTTTTT. It specifies CASSPGTSGRIRGTGELFF.

The CDR3 DNA reads TGTGCCAGCAGTGTGACAGGGGGCTTTAGGCCAGAAGCTTTCTTT. It encodes CASSVTGGFRPEAFF. This chain uses TRBV25-1 with TRBJ1-1; 10 bases agree with TRBD1. This CDR3 has 15 residues. The junction had 10 bases not matched to a gene; V was cut back by 4 bases and J by 8 bases. Germline V CDR1 and CDR2: MGHDK, SYGVNS.

The chain employs TRBV4-2 and TRBJ2-1; the D is unclear. The CDR3 contains 18 residues. V was trimmed by 1 base and J by 0 bases, leaving 16 bases between them. From germline, CDR1 is LGHNA and CDR2 YNFKEQ. CDR3 sequence reads: CASSQVVRRLVSYNEQFF. CDR3 bases: TGTGCCAGCAGCCAAGTGGTGAGGCGCTTGGTCTCCTACAATGAGCAGTTCTTC.

This chain connects TRBV4-1 to TRBJ2-2, with TRBD2 matching 7 bases. CDR1 is MGHRA and CDR2 is YSYEKL in the germline V gene. The CDR3 spans 17 residues. After removal of 3 bases from V and 2 bases from J, the junction contained 9 bases not matched to a gene. CDR3 in DNA: TGCGCCAGCAGCCAGGAGGGAGGGAGCGCCAACACCGGGGAGCTGTTTTTT. Residues: CASSQEGGSANTGELFF.

This clone was seen a single time. The gene calls are TRBV14 and TRBJ1-1; D not resolved. Per germline, CDR1 SGHDN and CDR2 FVKESK. V was clipped by 4 bases and J by 0 bases, with 6 bases between them. The CDR3 is 13 residues long. This chain's CDR3 is CASSPRLNTEAFF. CDR3 DNA: TGTGCCAGCAGCCCCCGTCTGAACACTGAAGCTTTCTTT. Full variable domain (remainder filled in from reference TRBV14 and TRBJ1-1): EAGVTQFPSHSVIEKGQTVTLRCDPISGHDNLYWYRRVMGKEIKFLLHFVKESKQDESGMPNNRFLAERTGGTYSTLKVQPAELEDSGVYFCASSPRLNTEAFFGQGTRLTVV.

The chain couples TRBV11-2 to TRBJ2-5, with 11 bases aligning to TRBD1. V lost 1 base to trimming and J lost 5 bases; unmatched junction nucleotides: 3. The CDR3 spans 15 residues. Germline CDR1 SGHAT, CDR2 FQNNGV. The CDR3 bases are TGTGCCAGCAGCTTAGTGGGGACAGGGGGTGAGACCCAGTACTTC. Its translation: CASSLVGTGGETQYF.

The genes are TRBV6-1 and TRBJ2-4, with 7 bases matching TRBD2. Germline loops: CDR1 MNHNS, CDR2 SASEGT. Trimming took 3 bases from V and 6 from J; bases not matched to a gene: 8. The CDR3 covers 15 residues. The CDR3 coding sequence is TGTGCCAGCAGTGATAGGGCAGGGAGGGGAAACATTCAGTACTTC. As protein: CASSDRAGRGNIQYF.

V usage is TRBV5-4 and J usage is TRBJ1-6, with D perhaps TRBD1 (5 bases). Germline V gene lookup returns CDR1 SGHNT and CDR2 YYREEE (reference sequence). The CDR3 sequence is 13 residues long. The V end lost 0 bases, the J end lost 15 bases, and 13 bases lay between the germline ends. This CDR3 is CASSLVGGGSLHF. CDR3 nucleotide sequence: TGTGCCAGCAGCTTGGTTGGGGGAGGAAGCCTCCACTTT.

This chain uses TRBV2 with TRBJ2-3, with a weak D call TRBD2 (5 bases). Between the trimmed V and J ends, which lost 7 bases and 4 bases, there was a span of 21 bases. This CDR3 is 16 amino acids long. Germline values: CDR1 SNHLY, CDR2 FYNNEI. The CDR3 protein is CASKPGVWAGPDTQYF. In nucleotides, the CDR3 is TGTGCCAGCAAACCCGGGGTTTGGGCCGGTCCAGATACGCAGTATTTT.

The table lists this clone with a count of one. V is TRBV5-4 and J is TRBJ2-7; no definite D call. The CDR3 has 15 amino acids. V dropped 4 bases and J dropped 0 bases, with 14 bases sitting between them. Germline V CDR1 and CDR2: SGHNT, YYREEE (reference sequence). CDR3 sequence (DNA): TGTGCCAGCAGCCCACCCGGAAAGCGCTCCTACGAGCAGTACTTC. Its protein product is CASSPPGKRSYEQYF.